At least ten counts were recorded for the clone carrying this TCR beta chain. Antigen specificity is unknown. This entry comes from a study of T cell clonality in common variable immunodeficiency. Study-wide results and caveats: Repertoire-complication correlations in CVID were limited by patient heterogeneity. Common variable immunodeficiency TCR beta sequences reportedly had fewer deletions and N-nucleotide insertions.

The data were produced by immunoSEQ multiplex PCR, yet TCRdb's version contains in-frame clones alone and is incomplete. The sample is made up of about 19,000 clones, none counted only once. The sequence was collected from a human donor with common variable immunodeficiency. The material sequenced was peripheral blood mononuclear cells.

CDR3 in amino acids: CASSPLASGWSSYNEQFF. The CDR3 bases that were read are TGTGCCAGCTCACCGCTGGCTAGCGGATGGAGCTCCTACAATGAG. The chain combines TRBV18 with TRBJ2-1; 7 bases agree with TRBD2. The CDR3 end is not reached by the read, which stops 3 residues before it; the germline J gene fills it in. Losses at the gene ends were 3 bases for V and 0 bases for J; bases not matched to a gene: 11. The CDR3 spans 18 residues. Germline-derived CDR1 and CDR2 are KGHSH and LQKENI.